The next 7 T cell receptor beta chains were all read from a single sample in a study of blood T cell repertoires in COVID-19. TCRdb's copy holds only in-frame clones and misses some; the assay was immunoSEQ multiplex PCR. The data contain under 35,000 clones, over 80% of them seen just once; the ten biggest clones take up roughly 71%. The material sequenced was peripheral blood. Source of these receptors: a man aged 65 to 79 with acute or convalescent COVID-19.

CDR3 in DNA: TGTGCCTGGAGTGGTGGGGCCACCTACGAGCAGTACTTC. As protein: CAWSGGATYEQYF. V and J are TRBV30 and TRBJ2-7; weak D call: TRBD1 (5 bases). The CDR3 covers 13 residues. In germline, CDR1 is GTSNPN, CDR2 SVGIG (reference sequence). The V end was cut by 1 base, the J end by 2 bases, with 9 bases between.

This chain links TRBV28 with TRBJ2-7, with D perhaps matching TRBD1 (5 bases). This CDR3 has 13 amino acids. From germline, CDR1 is MDHEN and CDR2 SYDVKM. The germline V and J ends were trimmed by 3 bases and 2 bases, with 8 bases remaining between them. As DNA, the CDR3 is TGTGCCAGCAGTTTTGGACATCCCTACGAGCAGTACTTC. Protein: CASSFGHPYEQYF.

V is TRBV14 and J is TRBJ2-3, with D possibly being TRBD1 (5 bases). Trimming pared 6 bases from V and 1 base from J, leaving 8 bases between. Germline V CDR1 and CDR2: SGHDN, FVKESK. This CDR3 has 13 residues. The CDR3 region has the DNA TGTGCCAGCAGACGACAGCGCACAGATACGCAGTATTTT. Its protein product is CASRRQRTDTQYF.

This sequence joins TRBV21-1 and TRBJ2-1; the D call of TRBD2 is as the table states it, not checked on the DNA. TRBV21-1 is marked as a pseudogene. The CDR3 contains 17 residues. CDR3 in DNA: TGTGCCAGCAGCAAAAGGAGTAGGACTAGCGAGTCCTGGGAGCAGTTCTTC. Translated: CASSKRSRTSESWEQFF.

The chain uses TRBV6-2 or TRBV6-3 and TRBJ2-4; 8 bases match TRBD1. CDR3 length equals 15 residues. V lost 5 bases to trimming and J lost 3 bases; unmatched junction nucleotides: 6. Germline V gene lookup returns CDR1 MNHEY and CDR2 SVGEGT. CDR3 DNA sequence: TGTGCCAGCAGTGACCCACAGGGGGTCAAAAACATTCAGTACTTC. Its protein is CASSDPQGVKNIQYF.

CDR3 sequence: CASSLESGVGTGELFF. CDR3 coding DNA: TGCGCCAGCAGCTTGGAGTCGGGGGTCGGTACCGGGGAGCTGTTTTTT. The gene calls are TRBV5-1 and TRBJ2-2; tentatively, D is TRBD2 (6 bases). Germline-derived CDR1 and CDR2 are SGHRS and YFSETQ. The ends were cut back, 0 bases at V and 5 bases at J, with 14 bases in the middle. The CDR3 extends over 16 amino acids.

This chain joins TRBV5-6 and TRBJ2-5; 8 bases align to TRBD2. CDR3 length: 14 residues. The germline V gene encodes CDR1 SGHDT and CDR2 YYEEEE. With 1 base clipped from V and 5 bases from J, the junction kept 4 bases outside the gene matches. The CDR3 protein is CASSLLAGGETQYF. The CDR3 DNA sequence: TGTGCCAGCAGCTTGCTTGCGGGAGGCGAGACCCAGTACTTC.